This T cell receptor (beta chain) was documented in a study of metastatic and nonmetastatic thyroid tumors (dated by TCRdb to 2018 to 2021). Turning to the overall study: For patients with malignant and with benign thyroid disease, the researchers compared repertoires between peripheral blood samples and tumor or nodule tissue samples. Results the study describes overall, beyond this receptor: In both blood and tumor samples, malignant tumors were reported to have significantly higher TCR beta diversity than benign nodules.

V sheds 2 bases and J sheds 5 bases, leaving 12 bases between their ends. Reading the germline V gene gives CDR1 SGHVS and CDR2 FQNEAQ. The CDR3 covers 15 residues, taking in both the cysteine and the phenylalanine. Of all the DNA, just the CDR3 is kept, 45 bases in frame from base 1. Of note for this clone: Its antigen remains unidentified. Base qualities are not recorded, but no much larger clone differs from it by a single base.

The method was PCR. TCRdb shows the sequencer as Illumina HiSeq 4000. High-throughput sequencing was used to profile the TCR beta-chain CDR3 region of every patient. The study's processing was this. The researchers built a classifier to tell apart papillary thyroid cancer patients with distant metastasis, based on CDR3 differences among clinicopathological groups. The Shannon index was used to measure repertoire diversity, and the Morisita-Horn index was used to measure how similar tumor and blood repertoires were. The public reads were reprocessed in TCRdb via fastp at Q25 and MiXCR, keeping in-frame beta chains. These V and J calls derive from TCRdb rather than the authors' analysis. Within this sample are roughly 34,000 clones, with roughly a third of them counted one time only. Jointly, the top ten make up 15% to 20% of the sample. None of the patients had been given any treatment before thyroid surgery. The study retrospectively analysed patient clinical samples collected from about 2012 to 2018 using T-cell receptor beta sequencing.

This receptor was identified in a female donor with papillary thyroid cancer or a benign thyroid nodule (not recorded which). Some clones in this sample may be carry-over from other donors' samples. Recombination joined TRBV7-8 with TRBJ2-2; the D call is tentative, TRBD1 or TRBD2, as each matches 6 bases. Sequenced sample: tumor tissue. The nucleotides read TGTGCCAGCAGCTTACTCAGGGGAGGAACCGGGGAGCTGTTTTTT. Translated, this is CASSLLRGGTGELFF.